A selection of T cell receptor beta chains follows, all from one sample in a study of blood T cell repertoires in COVID-19. Assay used: immunoSEQ multiplex PCR; TCRdb lists only in-frame clones, some missing. The sample includes about 55,000 clones, more than 80% seen only once; the top ten take approximately 15%. The material sequenced was peripheral blood. These receptors originate from a human donor in a cohort sampled during active COVID-19. CDR3s include the opening cysteine and the closing phenylalanine or tryptophan. The D gene is left open where the match is weak. A clone size is listed for some rows: how often the clone was seen (once, few, many), or a class if it is expanded.

clone size	V gene	J gene	D gene	CDR3 protein	CDR3 DNA
-	TRBV5-8	TRBJ2-7	TRBD2	CASIRAGGPYEQYF	TGTGCCAGCATTCGGGCGGGGGGGCCCTACGAGCAGTACTTC
once	TRBV12-5	TRBJ1-5	-	CASSQGRRLRPQHF	TGTGCTAGTTCCCAGGGTCGACGGCTCAGGCCCCAGCATTTT
-	TRBV18	TRBJ1-2	-	CASSPLQGDGYTF	TGTGCCAGCTCACCCCTACAGGGAGATGGCTACACCTTC
-	TRBV9	TRBJ2-7	TRBD2	CASSVGPGGTYEQYF	TGTGCCAGCAGCGTAGGTCCGGGAGGGACCTACGAGCAGTACTTC
-	TRBV12-3/TRBV12-4	TRBJ1-2	-	CASYRENYGYTF	TGTGCCAGCTACAGGGAAAATTATGGCTACACCTTC
-	TRBV5-1	TRBJ1-6	TRBD1	CASSLDRGRGSPLHF	TGCGCCAGCAGCCTGGACAGGGGGCGAGGTTCACCCCTCCACTTT
few	TRBV7-2	TRBJ1-5	TRBD1	CASSGGTGGNQPQHF	TGTGCCAGCAGCGGTGGGACAGGGGGAAATCAGCCCCAGCATTTT
once	TRBV7-8	TRBJ2-2	-	CASSFRARGSSGELFF	TGTGCCAGCAGCTTCCGCGCACGAGGAAGTTCCGGGGAGCTGTTTTTT
-	TRBV28	TRBJ2-3	TRBD2	CASSFSGGDTQYF	TGTGCCAGCAGTTTCTCGGGGGGAGATACGCAGTATTTT
-	TRBV7-9	TRBJ1-3	-	CASSLLGSGSGNTIYF	TGTGCCAGCAGCTTATTGGGGTCAGGGTCTGGAAACACCATATATTTT
once	TRBV5-4	TRBJ2-1	TRBD1	CASSLAGQGAYTPYNEQFF	TGTGCCAGCAGCTTGGCGGGACAGGGGGCCTATACCCCCTACAATGAGCAGTTCTTC
-	TRBV6-5	TRBJ2-7	-	CASSSGGQSYEQYF	TGTGCCAGCAGTTCTGGCGGACAGTCCTACGAGCAGTACTTC
-	TRBV7-9	TRBJ2-6	-	CASSSTLGPDVLTF	TGTGCCAGCAGCTCTACACTGGGGCCGGACGTCCTGACTTTC
once	TRBV6-5	TRBJ1-1	-	CASSYHPLAREAEAFF	TGTGCCAGCAGTTACCACCCCCTGGCCAGGGAAGCTGAAGCTTTCTTT
-	TRBV7-2	TRBJ1-1	TRBD1	CASTLSPTGGSNTEAFF	TGTGCCAGCACCCTAAGCCCGACAGGGGGCTCCAACACTGAAGCTTTCTTT
-	TRBV28	TRBJ1-2	TRBD1	CASTPQGAGGYTF	TGTGCCAGCACGCCACAGGGGGCGGGGGGCTACACCTTC
-	TRBV28	TRBJ1-2	TRBD1	CASSLPGQTSNYGYTF	TGTGCCAGCAGCCTTCCGGGACAGACTTCTAACTATGGCTACACCTTC
-	TRBV7-8	TRBJ2-5	-	CASSLGPREETQYF	TGTGCCAGCAGCTTGGGGCCACGGGAAGAGACCCAGTACTTC
few	TRBV30	TRBJ1-2	-	CAWTGVVYGYTF	TGTGCCTGGACCGGGGTGGTCTATGGCTACACCTTC
-	TRBV7-2	TRBJ1-1	TRBD1	CASSFSDRGTEAFF	TGTGCCAGCAGCTTCTCGGACAGGGGCACTGAAGCTTTCTTT
-	TRBV7-9	TRBJ1-1	TRBD1	CASSQDRGLVSTEAFF	TGTGCCAGCAGCCAGGACAGGGGTTTGGTATCCACTGAAGCTTTCTTT
few	TRBV24-1	TRBJ2-2	-	CATSDLAVPGELFF	TGTGCCACCAGTGATTTGGCAGTCCCCGGGGAGCTGTTTTTT
-	TRBV27	TRBJ2-7	TRBD1	CASRKTSGGSYEQYF	TGTGCCAGCAGAAAAACCTCAGGGGGCAGCTACGAGCAGTACTTC
once	TRBV10-3	TRBJ2-7	-	CAISEWRADSYEQYF	TGTGCCATCAGTGAGTGGAGGGCCGATTCCTACGAGCAGTACTTC
-	TRBV18	TRBJ2-2	TRBD1	CASSPPAGGHGELFF	TGTGCCAGCTCACCACCGGCAGGGGGACACGGGGAGCTGTTTTTT
-	TRBV5-1	TRBJ2-1	-	CASSLEGLSNEQFF	TGCGCCAGCAGCTTGGAGGGACTGAGCAATGAGCAGTTCTTC
-	TRBV7-8	TRBJ2-1	-	CASSIQPGLATNEQFF	TGTGCCAGCAGCATACAACCGGGACTGGCAACCAATGAGCAGTTCTTC
-	TRBV7-2	TRBJ1-6	-	CASSLRGSSYNSPLHF	TGTGCCAGCAGCTTAAGGGGGAGCTCCTATAATTCACCCCTCCACTTT
-	TRBV4-1	TRBJ2-3	TRBD1	CASSPFTGVDTQYF	TGCGCCAGCAGCCCTTTTACAGGGGTAGATACGCAGTATTTT
-	TRBV5-1	TRBJ1-2	TRBD1	CASSGTGGSYGYTF	TGCGCCAGCAGCGGGACAGGGGGATCCTATGGCTACACCTTC
-	TRBV7-8	TRBJ2-1	TRBD2	CASSPAGQLSEQFF	TGTGCCAGCAGCCCAGCGGGGCAGCTCAGTGAGCAGTTCTTC
few	TRBV9	TRBJ2-3	TRBD2	CASSVGTSGATDTQYF	TGTGCCAGCAGCGTAGGGACTAGCGGAGCCACAGATACGCAGTATTTT
-	TRBV12-3/TRBV12-4	TRBJ2-5	-	CASSFAETQYF	TGTGCCAGCAGTTTCGCGGAGACCCAGTACTTC
-	TRBV7-2	TRBJ2-5	TRBD1	CASSGGQATRGTQYF	TGTGCCAGCAGCGGTGGACAGGCCACTCGCGGGACCCAGTACTTC
-	TRBV5-1	TRBJ2-5	TRBD2	CASSSGTSGRWGETQYF	TGCGCCAGCAGCTCCGGGACTAGCGGGAGATGGGGAGAGACCCAGTACTTC
-	TRBV9	TRBJ1-2	-	CASSVGQGTYGYTF	TGTGCCAGCAGCGTAGGGCAGGGAACCTATGGCTACACCTTC
-	TRBV27	TRBJ2-1	TRBD1	CASSLNRGQPSGDEQFF	TGTGCCAGCAGTTTAAACAGGGGTCAGCCATCAGGCGATGAGCAGTTCTTC
few	TRBV29-1	TRBJ2-5	TRBD2	CSVGGRVAQETQYF	TGCAGCGTTGGGGGGAGGGTGGCACAAGAGACCCAGTACTTC
-	TRBV19	TRBJ2-7	TRBD2	CASSLPGGGTDEQYF	TGTGCCAGTAGCCTACCGGGGGGGGGTACGGACGAGCAGTACTTC
once	TRBV5-1	TRBJ1-1	-	CASSLLEGSEAFF	TGCGCCAGCAGCTTGCTGGAGGGGTCTGAAGCTTTCTTT
-	TRBV29-1	TRBJ1-2	-	CSVVVSEKPYGYTF	TGCAGCGTTGTCGTCTCGGAGAAGCCCTATGGCTACACCTTC
-	TRBV28	TRBJ1-2	-	CASSFQIQGYTF	TGTGCCAGCAGTTTCCAAATCCAGGGCTACACCTTC
-	TRBV3-1/TRBV3-2	TRBJ1-5	-	CASSQGGQGGQPQHF	TGTGCCAGCAGCCAAGGTGGGCAGGGAGGTCAGCCCCAGCATTTT
-	TRBV7-9	TRBJ2-5	TRBD1	CASSLVTGGRETQYF	TGTGCCAGCAGCTTAGTCACAGGGGGTAGAGAGACCCAGTACTTC
-	TRBV18	TRBJ2-2	TRBD1	CASSPDRADTGELFF	TGTGCCAGCTCACCGGACAGGGCCGACACCGGGGAGCTGTTTTTT
-	TRBV19	TRBJ1-1	-	CASMSRRMNTEAFF	TGTGCCAGTATGAGCCGTCGAATGAACACTGAAGCTTTCTTT
-	TRBV15	TRBJ1-4	-	CATSLGAEKLFF	TGTGCCACCAGCCTTGGGGCTGAAAAACTGTTTTTT